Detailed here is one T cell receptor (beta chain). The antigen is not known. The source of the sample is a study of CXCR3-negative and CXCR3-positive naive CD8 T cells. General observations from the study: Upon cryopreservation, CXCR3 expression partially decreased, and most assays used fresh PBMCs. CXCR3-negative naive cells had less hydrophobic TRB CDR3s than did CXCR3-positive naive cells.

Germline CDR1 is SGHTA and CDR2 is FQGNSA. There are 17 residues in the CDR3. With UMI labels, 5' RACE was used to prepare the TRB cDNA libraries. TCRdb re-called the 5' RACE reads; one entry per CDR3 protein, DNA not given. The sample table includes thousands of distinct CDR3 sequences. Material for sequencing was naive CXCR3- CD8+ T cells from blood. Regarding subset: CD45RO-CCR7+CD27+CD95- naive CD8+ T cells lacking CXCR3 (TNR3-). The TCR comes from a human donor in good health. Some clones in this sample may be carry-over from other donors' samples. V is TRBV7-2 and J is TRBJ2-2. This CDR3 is CASSLALLGGNTGELFF.